Below are 17 T cell receptor beta chains sequenced from a single sample in a study of breast tumors, draining lymph nodes, adjacent tissues. MiXCR was run by TCRdb on the multiplex PCR reads, yielding one entry per CDR3 protein. The repertoire has 150,000 to 250,000 distinct CDR3 sequences, 31% of them found once; the top ten carry 4.3%. Axillary draining lymph nodes of breast cancer patients supplied the node samples. The sample was axillary lymph node tissue. The receptors originated from a female donor with breast cancer. Some clones in this sample may be carry-over from other donors' samples.

The chain employs TRBV6-1 and TRBJ1-1; no definite D call. Germline-derived CDR1 and CDR2 are MNHNS and SASEGT. Trimming left V 7 bases short and J 1 base short, with 4 bases between. This CDR3 comprises 11 residues. CDR3 sequence reads: CASMENTEAFF. DNA for the CDR3: TGTGCCAGCATGGAGAACACTGAAGCTTTCTTT.

This clonotype was observed many times. V and J are TRBV6-5 and TRBJ1-2; D remains unclear. The germline gives CDR1 MNHEY, CDR2 SVGAGI. V lost 8 bases and J 8 bases, leaving 15 bases between the germline ends. The CDR3 sequence is 12 residues long. CDR3 in amino acids: CASGRQNDGYTF. The CDR3 nucleotides read TGTGCCAGCGGCAGGCAGAATGACGGCTACACCTTC.

V gene TRBV20-1 combines with J gene TRBJ2-7, with 10 bases lining up with TRBD2. V lost 5 bases and J lost 6; bases outside the gene matches: 10. Per germline, CDR1 DFQATT and CDR2 SNEGSKA (reference sequence). The CDR3 totals 14 residues. The DNA of the CDR3 is TGCAGTGCTCCTAGCGGGAGTGGGTCTTCCGAGCAGTACTTC. The encoded protein is CSAPSGSGSSEQYF.

The rearrangement uses TRBV10-3 and TRBJ1-1, with D maybe TRBD1 (6 bases). V lost 5 bases, J lost 4 bases, and 14 bases lay in between. The CDR3 is made up of 14 amino acids. The germline CDR1 and CDR2 sequences are ENHRY and SYGVKD. The CDR3 here is CAISPDSGVTEAFF. CDR3 nucleotides: TGTGCCATCAGTCCAGACTCAGGGGTCACTGAAGCTTTCTTT.

This clonotype was counted ten times or more. The chain joins TRBV7-3 to TRBJ2-7; tentatively, D is TRBD2 (6 bases). The CDR3 has 17 residues. Germline V gene lookup returns CDR1 SGHTA and CDR2 FQGTGA. V shed 1 base and J shed 7 bases, with 23 bases lying between them. CDR3 nucleotides: TGTGCCAGCAGCTTAAAGCCGAACGAGGGGACTCTTCGAGAGCAGTACTTC. This codes for CASSLKPNEGTLREQYF.

Of note for this clonotype: A much larger clone sits a single nucleotide away, making a read error possible. V gene TRBV7-9 combines with J gene TRBJ2-7, with 11 bases fitting TRBD1. Looked up from germline, CDR1 is SEHNR and CDR2 is FQNEAQ (reference sequence). CDR3 size: 16 residues. CDR3 amino acids: CAGSPKDRGPTYEQYF. CDR3 nucleotide sequence: TGTGCCGGCAGCCCGAAGGACAGGGGGCCCACCTACGAGCAGTACTTC.

The table lists this clonotype with a few counts. This clone may be a read error of a much larger clone one base away. The rearrangement links TRBV20-1 to TRBJ2-1; 10 bases line up with TRBD2. CDR3 length: 16 residues. Trimming cost V 0 bases and J 8 bases; bases outside gene matches: 10. The germline CDR1 and CDR2 sequences are DFQATT and SNEGSKA (reference sequence). Here the CDR3 DNA reads TGCAGTGCTAGAGATAGCACTAGCGGGGCCGGGGATGAGCAGTTCTTC. Encoded protein: CSARDSTSGAGDEQFF.

A note on this clonotype: A much larger clone is a single base away; this may be a read error. This chain links TRBV20-1 with TRBJ1-2, with 7 bases aligning to TRBD1. CDR3 length equals 13 residues. J lost 10 bases, V lost 2 bases, and 10 bases had no gene match. Germline lookup yields CDR1 DFQATT and CDR2 SNEGSKA (reference sequence). CDR3: CSARQIVTGTYTF. The CDR3 DNA follows: TGCAGTGCTAGACAGATCGTGACAGGGACCTACACCTTC.

This chain connects TRBV28 to TRBJ2-6; D might be TRBD1 (5 bases). V shed 4 bases and J shed 4 bases, with 14 bases lying between them. Germline-derived CDR1 and CDR2 are MDHEN and SYDVKM. This CDR3 spans 16 amino acids. The CDR3 reads CASSSPGAVGANVLTF. The CDR3 DNA reads TGTGCCAGCAGTTCGCCTGGGGCAGTGGGGGCCAACGTCCTGACTTTC.

The chain recombines TRBV18 with TRBJ2-3; TRBD2 matches at 11 bases. CDR3 length equals 15 residues. Trimming removed 6 bases from V and 4 bases from J; junction bases left unmatched: 6. The germline V gene has CDR1 KGHSH and CDR2 LQKENI. CDR3 nucleotides: TGTGCCAGCTCCCAGGGGACTAGCGGTGCAGATACGCAGTATTTT. It translates to CASSQGTSGADTQYF.

The CDR3 sequence is CASSLGGLSGNKQETQYF. The CDR3 nucleotides are TGTGCCAGCAGTTTAGGGGGTCTTAGCGGCAATAAGCAAGAGACCCAGTACTTC. The rearrangement links TRBV28 to TRBJ2-5; possible D gene TRBD2, 6 bases. The CDR3 is 18 amino acids. Germline-derived CDR1 and CDR2 are MDHEN and SYDVKM. Trimming left V 2 bases short and J 2 bases short, with 21 bases between.

The chain joins TRBV2 to TRBJ1-1; 8 nucleotides align to TRBD1. V shed 6 bases, J shed 5 bases, and the junction held 5 bases outside the gene matches. CDR1 and CDR2 (germline): SNHLY, FYNNEI. The CDR3 length is 13 residues. The CDR3, as DNA: TGTGCCAGCAGGCGACAGGGGATTACTGAAGCTTTCTTT. It translates to CASRRQGITEAFF.

This clonotype was seen ten or more times. The rearrangement uses TRBV30 and TRBJ1-2; D is possibly TRBD1 (6 bases). Per germline, CDR1 GTSNPN and CDR2 SVGIG (reference sequence). V lost 0 bases, J lost 4 bases, and 12 bases lay in between. The CDR3 spans 14 residues. The CDR3 bases are TGTGCCTGGAGTGTAGGGGGGGTTGGCTATGGCTACACCTTC. Amino acid sequence: CAWSVGGVGYGYTF.

Details on this clonotype: The junction shows a germline mismatch at one end, possibly a read error. The chain links TRBV19 to TRBJ2-3; the D gene is possibly TRBD1 (6 bases). CDR1 is LNHDA, CDR2 SQIVND, per germline (reference sequence). The CDR3 loop spans 10 amino acids. The CDR3 is CASSILPDSF. Written as DNA, the CDR3 is TGTGCCAGTAGTATCCTCCCGGACAGTTTT.

In its sample, this clonotype was seen many times. The CDR3 loop is CASSSGQADTQYF. The CDR3 DNA reads TGTGCCAGCAGCTCGGGACAGGCGGATACGCAGTATTTT. V and J are TRBV7-2 and TRBJ2-3; 8 positions match TRBD1. V dropped 4 bases and J dropped 6; count of bases not matched to a gene: 3. The CDR3 runs 13 residues. The germline V gene has CDR1 SGHTA and CDR2 FQGNSA.

V and J are TRBV30 and TRBJ1-1; D not certain. Looked up from germline, CDR1 is GTSNPN and CDR2 is SVGIG (reference sequence). There are 15 residues in the CDR3. Between the trimmed V and J ends, which lost 0 bases and 3 bases, there was a span of 14 bases. The CDR3 here is CAWSVLFFGDTEAFF. DNA for the CDR3: TGTGCCTGGAGTGTACTCTTCTTTGGGGACACTGAAGCTTTCTTT.

Of note for this clonotype: This could be a read error, since a much larger clone is one nucleotide away. This chain uses TRBV11-2 with TRBJ2-5; TRBD1 matches 10 bases. The V segment lost 5 bases and the J segment 5 bases; nucleotides outside the gene matches: 5. Germline CDR1 and CDR2: SGHAT and FQNNGV. This CDR3 region has 14 residues. For the CDR3, the DNA is TGTGCCAGCAGCCTGGGACAGGGGTCTGAGACCCAGTACTTC. This gives the protein CASSLGQGSETQYF.